The 23 T cell receptor beta chains reported below all come from one sample, sequenced in a study of blood T cell repertoires in COVID-19. Sequencing used immunoSEQ multiplex PCR; TCRdb keeps in-frame clones, though not all of them. Here the sample spans 240,000 or so clones, about 80% being singletons. The sequencing input was peripheral blood. These TCRs come from a woman aged 80 or over with acute or convalescent COVID-19.

The chain employs TRBV5-1 and TRBJ2-3; 9 bases align to TRBD2. Germline V CDR1 and CDR2: SGHRS, YFSETQ. The J segment lost 5 bases and the V segment lost 0 bases, leaving 10 bases of the junction unmatched. The CDR3 has 17 residues. The CDR3 nucleotides read TGCGCCAGCAGCTTGGGAAGCGGGGGGCCATCTGGAGATACGCAGTATTTT. Protein: CASSLGSGGPSGDTQYF. The full variable domain, in which reference TRBV5-1 and TRBJ2-3 provide the parts outside the CDR3, is KAGVTQTPRYLIKTRGQQVTLSCSPISGHRSVSWYQQTPGQGLQFLFEYFSETQRNKGNFPGRFSGRQFSNSRSEMNVSTLELGDSALYLCASSLGSGGPSGDTQYFGPGTRLTVL.

The CDR3 region has the DNA TGTGCCAGCAGTCCCGAGGGGGAGAAAAATCAGCCCCAGCATTTT. This codes for CASSPEGEKNQPQHF. The genes are TRBV6-5 and TRBJ1-5; maybe TRBD1 (6 bases). This CDR3 comprises 15 residues. The germline V gene has CDR1 MNHEY and CDR2 SVGAGI. V dropped 5 bases and J dropped 4 bases, with 15 bases sitting between them.

This clone was seen a few times. This same CDR3 is encoded by further DNA sequences in the sample. J is TRBJ2-2 and V is TRBV15, with 7 bases lining up with TRBD1. From germline, CDR1 is LNHNV and CDR2 YYDKDF (reference sequence). There are 15 residues in the CDR3. The ends lost 1 base at V and 7 bases at J; junction bases unmatched: 6. The CDR3 region has the DNA TGTGCCACCAGCAGAGGACAGGGAAGGGACGGGGAGCTGTTTTTT. It encodes CATSRGQGRDGELFF.

This clone was counted only a few times. This rearrangement joins TRBV27 to TRBJ1-1; D might be TRBD1 (5 bases). The CDR3 sequence is 14 residues long. CDR1 and CDR2 from the germline V gene are MNHEY and SMNVEV (reference sequence). V was clipped by 10 bases and J by 5 bases, with 20 bases between them. Here the CDR3 reads CATHSMAGGTEAFF. The CDR3 DNA follows: TGTGCCACCCACTCTATGGCGGGGGGGACTGAAGCTTTCTTT.

In nucleotides, the CDR3 is TGTGCCAGCAGCCCCAGGGGTGAGGCCGGGGAGCTGTTTTTT. Translated: CASSPRGEAGELFF. This chain links TRBV11-1 with TRBJ2-2; D may be TRBD1 (6 bases). Germline CDR1 and CDR2: SGHAT and FQDESV (reference sequence). Trimming removed 5 bases at V and 6 bases at J, with 13 bases between. The CDR3 sequence is 14 residues long.

The chain links TRBV27 to TRBJ2-7; the D gene is possibly TRBD1 (5 bases). V shed 3 bases and J shed 5 bases, with 11 bases lying between them. From germline, CDR1 is MNHEY and CDR2 SMNVEV (reference sequence). The CDR3 loop spans 13 amino acids. The CDR3: CASSFQGRHEQYF. The DNA for the CDR3 is TGTGCCAGCAGTTTCCAGGGAAGGCACGAGCAGTACTTC.

This CDR3 is CASSFERGGYEQYF. CDR3 DNA: TGTGCCAGCAGTTTTGAGAGAGGGGGCTACGAGCAGTACTTC. The V gene is TRBV27, the J gene TRBJ2-7; possible D gene TRBD1, 6 bases. Per germline, CDR1 MNHEY and CDR2 SMNVEV (reference sequence). The CDR3 spans 14 residues. With 3 bases removed from V and 3 bases from J, the gap between germline ends came to 12 bases.

This clone was seen a single time. The chain's CDR3 is CASSEAGTGRKETQYF. CDR3 bases: TGTGCCAGCAGTGAAGCAGGGACAGGTCGGAAAGAGACCCAGTACTTC. J is TRBJ2-5 and V is TRBV2; 8 nucleotides align to TRBD1. Germline CDR1 reads SNHLY; CDR2 reads FYNNEI. Trimming cost V 0 bases and J 3 bases; bases outside gene matches: 6. The CDR3 extends over 16 amino acids.

The chain carries TRBV5-1 and TRBJ2-6; the D is unclear. V shed 0 bases and J shed 4 bases, with 5 bases lying between them. This CDR3 region has 14 residues. CDR1 is SGHRS and CDR2 is YFSETQ in the germline V gene. The CDR3 reads CASSLGGGANVLTF. The DNA for the CDR3 is TGCGCCAGCAGCTTGGGAGGCGGGGCCAACGTCCTGACTTTC.

The chain is built from TRBV6-5 and TRBJ1-1; D remains ambiguous. There are 12 residues in the CDR3. V lost 6 bases, J lost 6 bases, and 11 bases lay in between. Germline CDR1 MNHEY, CDR2 SVGAGI. CDR3 coding DNA: TGTGCCAGCAGCGCAGGATGGTCTGAAGCTTTCTTT. This codes for CASSAGWSEAFF.

About this clone: The germline gene is not matched at one end of the junction; a read error may be the cause. The gene calls are TRBV19 and TRBJ1-1; TRBD1 might be the D (5 bases). This CDR3 comprises 14 residues. Germline lookup yields CDR1 LNHDA and CDR2 SQIVND (reference sequence). Here the CDR3 reads CASSSWGVPPSDFF. CDR3 DNA: TGTGCCAGTAGTTCCTGGGGCGTCCCCCCCTCTGACTTTTTT. The entire variable domain, with the rest obtained from reference TRBV19 and TRBJ1-1, is as follows: DGGITQSPKYLFRKEGQNVTLSCEQNLNHDAMYWYRQDPGQGLRLIYYSQIVNDFQKGDIAEGYSVSREKKESFPLTVTSAQKNPTAFYLCASSSWGVPPSDFFGQGTRLTVV.

This rearrangement joins TRBV10-3 to TRBJ1-1; D not certain. This CDR3 region has 14 residues. From germline, CDR1 is ENHRY and CDR2 SYGVKD. V dropped 3 bases and J dropped 1 base, with 9 bases sitting between them. CDR3 coding DNA: TGTGCCATCAGTGACCGGGTTGGGAACACTGAAGCTTTCTTT. It is translated as CAISDRVGNTEAFF.

The V and J genes are TRBV29-1 and TRBJ1-1, with a possible D match to TRBD1 (5 bases). Germline V CDR1 and CDR2: SQVTM, ANQGSEA. This CDR3 is 13 amino acids long. Trimming cost V 5 bases and J 1 base, with 11 bases left between them. CDR3 sequence (DNA): TGCAGCGTTCAACAGGCTACGAACACTGAAGCTTTCTTT. It specifies CSVQQATNTEAFF.

The rearrangement links TRBV28 to TRBJ2-2; tentative D call: TRBD1 (6 bases). The ends were cut back, 5 bases at V and 2 bases at J, with 12 bases in the middle. This CDR3 spans 15 amino acids. The germline V gene has CDR1 MDHEN and CDR2 SYDVKM. CDR3: CASSTRDINTGELFF. The DNA of the CDR3 is TGTGCCAGCAGTACCCGGGACATAAACACCGGGGAGCTGTTTTTT.

This chain connects TRBV7-9 to TRBJ1-2; D is unresolved. Germline lookup yields CDR1 SEHNR and CDR2 FQNEAQ (reference sequence). The CDR3 contains 13 residues. V lost 2 bases and J 7 bases, leaving 11 bases between the germline ends. The CDR3 reads CASSLTEESGYTF. The CDR3 nucleotides read TGTGCCAGCAGCTTAACGGAGGAGAGTGGCTACACCTTC. Complete variable domain (other parts from reference TRBV7-9 and TRBJ1-2): DTGVSQNPRHKITKRGQNVTFRCDPISEHNRLYWYRQTLGQGPEFLTYFQNEAQLEKSRLLSDRFSAERPKGSFSTLEIQRTEQGDSAMYLCASSLTEESGYTFGSGTRLTVV.

The chain joins TRBV19 to TRBJ2-7, with D possibly matching TRBD1 (5 bases). This CDR3 region has 14 residues. V was shortened by 7 bases and J by 2 bases, with 15 bases between the two germline ends. Germline-derived CDR1 and CDR2 are LNHDA and SQIVND (reference sequence). CDR3 bases: TGTGCCAGTACCCCCCCAGGGAAGCCCTACGAGCAGTACTTC. Translating gives CASTPPGKPYEQYF. Together with reference TRBV19 and TRBJ2-7, the CDR3 gives the full variable domain: DGGITQSPKYLFRKEGQNVTLSCEQNLNHDAMYWYRQDPGQGLRLIYYSQIVNDFQKGDIAEGYSVSREKKESFPLTVTSAQKNPTAFYLCASTPPGKPYEQYFGPGTRLTVT.

The gene calls are TRBV19 and TRBJ1-2, with D perhaps TRBD1 (6 bases). Trimming took off 3 bases at V and 4 bases at J, with 18 bases between the two ends. The CDR3 runs to 16 residues. Germline V gene lookup returns CDR1 LNHDA and CDR2 SQIVND (reference sequence). CDR3 region: CASSIGPGAAIYGYTF. The CDR3 DNA reads TGTGCCAGTAGTATCGGGCCAGGGGCCGCTATCTATGGCTACACCTTC.

In its sample, this clone was seen a few times. V usage is TRBV24-1 and J usage is TRBJ2-7, with TRBD1 identical over 9 bases. Germline V gene lookup returns CDR1 KGHDR and CDR2 SFDVKD. V lost 4 bases to trimming and J lost 2 bases; unmatched junction nucleotides: 8. The CDR3 runs to 16 residues. DNA of the CDR3: TGTGCCACCAGTGACCCCGGGACAGGGAACCCCTACGAGCAGTACTTC. Protein sequence: CATSDPGTGNPYEQYF.

This clone was observed a few times. The same CDR3 arises from other DNA sequences in this sample as well. The chain is built from TRBV5-4 and TRBJ2-7, with 7 positions matching TRBD2. The V and J ends lost 6 bases and 0 bases, in that order; junction bases with no gene match: 6. Germline V lookup: CDR1 SGHNT, CDR2 YYREEE (reference sequence). The CDR3 contains 14 residues. CDR3 amino acids: CASTPSSGSYEQYF. The CDR3 DNA sequence: TGTGCCAGCACCCCTTCTAGCGGCTCCTACGAGCAGTACTTC.

This clone showed up just a few times. This chain links TRBV2 with TRBJ1-1; D is unclear. This CDR3 is built from 15 residues. The V gene's germline CDR1 is SNHLY and CDR2 FYNNEI. The V end lost 10 bases, the J end lost 1 base, and 19 bases lay between the germline ends. The CDR3 is CATAVAEAKNTEAFF. In DNA, the CDR3 is TGTGCCACCGCGGTCGCGGAGGCCAAGAACACTGAAGCTTTCTTT.

The chain has TRBV3-1 (or the pseudogene TRBV3-2) and TRBJ2-7; 9 bases agree with TRBD1. In germline, CDR1 is LGHDT, CDR2 YNNKEL (reference sequence). V was pared by 1 base and J by 2 bases, with 3 bases of the junction left unmatched. The CDR3 runs 15 residues. CDR3 sequence reads: CASSQGTGATYEQYF. CDR3 in DNA: TGTGCCAGCAGCCAAGGGACAGGGGCCACCTACGAGCAGTACTTC.

The chain joins TRBV28 to TRBJ2-2; tentatively, D is TRBD1 (6 bases). With 2 bases removed from V and 7 bases from J, the gap between germline ends came to 11 bases. This CDR3 comprises 14 residues. Per the germline V gene, CDR1 is MDHEN and CDR2 is SYDVKM. The CDR3 sequence is CASSLGRGIGELFF. CDR3 nucleotides: TGTGCCAGCAGTTTAGGCAGGGGCATCGGGGAGCTGTTTTTT. The full variable domain, with the rest looked up from reference TRBV28 and TRBJ2-2, is DVKVTQSSRYLVKRTGEKVFLECVQDMDHENMFWYRQDPGLGLRLIYFSYDVKMKEKGDIPEGYSVSREKKERFSLILESASTNQTSMYLCASSLGRGIGELFFGEGSRLTVL.

In this sample, this clone turned up many times. This rearrangement joins TRBV14 to TRBJ2-7; TRBD2 matches at 9 bases. The ends lost 3 bases at V and 8 bases at J; junction bases unmatched: 8. CDR3 length: 14 amino acids. CDR1 is SGHDN, CDR2 FVKESK, per germline. Written as DNA, the CDR3 is TGTGCCAGCAGCCACGGTAGCGGGGGTACGAAGCAGTACTTC. Its protein product is CASSHGSGGTKQYF.